The clone carrying this TCR beta chain showed up just a few times. No antigen is known for it. The CDR3 runs 17 residues. The germline V gene has CDR1 SGHTA and CDR2 FQGTGA. V shed 7 bases and J 3 bases; nucleotides not matched to a gene: 10. CDR3 regions of TCR beta were amplified from RNA transcripts. First-round RT-PCR used HTBI primers; second-round multiplex PCR followed. TCRdb itself ran the multiplex PCR reads through MiXCR, one entry per CDR3 protein. This sample has 650,000 to 900,000 distinct CDR3 sequences, with roughly 41% found just once. The data stem from a study of Graves' ophthalmopathy and Graves' hyperthyroidism. Study-level points and caveats: Built on 13 signatures, a model told ophthalmopathy apart from stable hyperthyroidism with about 85% sensitivity and around 80% specificity. The model predicted progression of ophthalmopathy with a sensitivity of approximately 68%, and its specificity was under 75%. Most clonotypes expanded in thyroid above 0.001 frequency were present in blood too.

Sequenced material: peripheral blood. The origin of this receptor is an adult man with Graves' ophthalmopathy. The chain uses TRBV7-3 and TRBJ2-2, with 11 bases identical to TRBD2. The CDR3 sequence: CASTGSGTSGYTGELFF. CDR3 sequence (DNA): TGTGCCAGCACGGGGTCTGGGACTAGCGGTTACACCGGGGAGCTGTTTTTT.